This T cell receptor (beta chain) appears in the sequencing data of a study of identifying expanded T cells in peripheral blood. Sequencing was performed with immunoSEQ multiplex PCR; in TCRdb, only in-frame clones are kept and a portion is missing. Here the sample spans about 120,000 clones, 75% to 90% being singletons. About this clone: What it binds is unknown.

Losses at the gene ends were 8 bases for V and 3 bases for J; bases not matched to a gene: 21. Per the germline V gene, CDR1 is LNHDA and CDR2 is SQIVND (reference sequence). The CDR3 spans 19 residues. Study findings and constraints: Roughly 1.2 clones differed between technical replicates, versus about 15 and 19 over time.

The clonotype comes from a person aged 18 to 75 in good health. The chain joins TRBV19 to TRBJ1-3; TRBD1 matches 8 bases. The sample taken for sequencing was blood. The DNA for the CDR3 is TGTGCCAGTGTACCTACGACAGGGGAGAAAGGAGGGAATGGAAACACCATATATTTT. This sequence encodes CASVPTTGEKGGNGNTIYF.